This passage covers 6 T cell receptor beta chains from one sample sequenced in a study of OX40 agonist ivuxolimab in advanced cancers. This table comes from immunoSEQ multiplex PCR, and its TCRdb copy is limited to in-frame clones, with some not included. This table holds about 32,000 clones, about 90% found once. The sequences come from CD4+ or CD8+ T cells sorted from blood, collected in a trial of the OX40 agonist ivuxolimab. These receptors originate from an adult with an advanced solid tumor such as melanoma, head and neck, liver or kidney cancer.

The CDR3 here is CASSSTGHNQPQHF. The DNA of the CDR3 is TGTGCCAGCAGCTCGACAGGGCACAATCAGCCCCAGCATTTT. J is TRBJ1-5 and V is TRBV11-2, with TRBD1 matching over 7 bases. Germline V gene data show CDR1 as SGHAT and CDR2 as FQNNGV. Trimming took 4 bases from V and 3 from J; bases not matched to a gene: 3. CDR3 size: 14 residues.

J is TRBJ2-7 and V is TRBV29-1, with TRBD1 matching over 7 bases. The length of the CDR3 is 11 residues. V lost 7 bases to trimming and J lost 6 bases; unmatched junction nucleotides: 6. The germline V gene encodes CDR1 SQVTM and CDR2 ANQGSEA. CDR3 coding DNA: TGCAGCGGGAACAGGGGCCCCGAGCAGTACTTC. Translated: CSGNRGPEQYF.

The CDR3 here is CASSPRAGTEVMDTQYF. CDR3 nucleotide sequence: TGTGCCAGCAGCCCCAGGGCCGGGACAGAAGTAATGGATACGCAGTATTTT. This chain connects TRBV7-9 to TRBJ2-3; 7 positions agree with TRBD1. Trimming took 5 bases from V and 6 from J; bases not matched to a gene: 17. This CDR3 contains 17 residues. Germline V gene data show CDR1 as SEHNR and CDR2 as FQNEAQ (reference sequence).

CDR3 amino acids: CASSLSGDYNEQFF. In nucleotides, the CDR3 is TGTGCCAGCAGCTTATCCGGGGACTACAATGAGCAGTTCTTC. The chain has TRBV7-6 and TRBJ2-1, with TRBD2 as a possible D gene (5 bases). In germline, CDR1 is SGHVS, CDR2 FNYEAQ. The CDR3 covers 14 residues. Trimming took off 2 bases at V and 3 bases at J, with 8 bases between the two ends.

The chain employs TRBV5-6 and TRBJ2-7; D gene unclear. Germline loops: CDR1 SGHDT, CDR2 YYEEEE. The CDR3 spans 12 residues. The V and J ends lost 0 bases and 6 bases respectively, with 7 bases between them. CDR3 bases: TGTGCCAGCAGCTTGGGGGTTTTCGAGCAGTACGTC. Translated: CASSLGVFEQYV.

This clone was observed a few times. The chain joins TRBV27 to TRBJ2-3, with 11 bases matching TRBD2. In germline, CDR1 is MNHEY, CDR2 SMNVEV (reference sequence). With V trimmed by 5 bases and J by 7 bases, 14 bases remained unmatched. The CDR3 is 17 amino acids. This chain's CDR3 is CASSRRDSSGGAYTQYF. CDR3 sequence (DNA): TGTGCCAGCAGTAGGCGGGACAGTAGCGGGGGGGCGTATACGCAGTATTTT.